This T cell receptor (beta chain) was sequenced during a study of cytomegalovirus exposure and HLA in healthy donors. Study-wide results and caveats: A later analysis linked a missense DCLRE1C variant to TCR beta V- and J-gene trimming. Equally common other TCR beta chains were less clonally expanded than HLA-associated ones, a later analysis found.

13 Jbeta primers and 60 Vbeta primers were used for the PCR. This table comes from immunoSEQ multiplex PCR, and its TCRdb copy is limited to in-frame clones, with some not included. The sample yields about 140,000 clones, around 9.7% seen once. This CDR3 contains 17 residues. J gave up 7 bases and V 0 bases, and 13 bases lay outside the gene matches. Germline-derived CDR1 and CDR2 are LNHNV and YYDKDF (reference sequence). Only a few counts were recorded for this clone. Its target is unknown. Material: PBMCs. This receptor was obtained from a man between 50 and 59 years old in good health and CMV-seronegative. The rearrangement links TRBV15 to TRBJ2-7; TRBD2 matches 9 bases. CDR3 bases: TGTGCCACCAGCAGAGATAAGGCGCTAGCGGGATCCGGAGAGCAGTACTTC. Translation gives CATSRDKALAGSGEQYF.